This T cell receptor (beta chain) came from a study of T cell responses to AZD1222 COVID-19 vaccine. On the study more broadly: The analysis combined second doses at about 4 or about 12 weeks.

Germline V lookup: CDR1 MGHRA, CDR2 YSYEKL. There are 15 residues in the CDR3. The junction had 5 bases not matched to a gene; V was cut back by 4 bases and J by 3 bases. General study findings and limits: CD4 TCRs associated with vaccination spanned spike, dominating at 160-218 and 743-854. Repertoire samples came only from after the peak T cell response. The sample set comprised mostly white British donors with more females, and clonal diversity was possibly underestimated.

Comments on this clone: Its matching antigen is unknown.

Generated by immunoSEQ multiplex PCR, the TCRdb table keeps only in-frame clones and is missing some. In the table there are 140,000 or so clones, roughly 88% of which are singletons. The source material was peripheral blood, sampled on day 0 of AZD1222 vaccination. This receptor was obtained from an adult in good health. V usage is TRBV4-1 and J usage is TRBJ2-2; 7 bases line up with TRBD1. For the CDR3, the DNA is TGCGCCAGCAGCCGAGGGGGCTCGGACACCGGGGAGCTGTTTTTT. Encoded protein: CASSRGGSDTGELFF.